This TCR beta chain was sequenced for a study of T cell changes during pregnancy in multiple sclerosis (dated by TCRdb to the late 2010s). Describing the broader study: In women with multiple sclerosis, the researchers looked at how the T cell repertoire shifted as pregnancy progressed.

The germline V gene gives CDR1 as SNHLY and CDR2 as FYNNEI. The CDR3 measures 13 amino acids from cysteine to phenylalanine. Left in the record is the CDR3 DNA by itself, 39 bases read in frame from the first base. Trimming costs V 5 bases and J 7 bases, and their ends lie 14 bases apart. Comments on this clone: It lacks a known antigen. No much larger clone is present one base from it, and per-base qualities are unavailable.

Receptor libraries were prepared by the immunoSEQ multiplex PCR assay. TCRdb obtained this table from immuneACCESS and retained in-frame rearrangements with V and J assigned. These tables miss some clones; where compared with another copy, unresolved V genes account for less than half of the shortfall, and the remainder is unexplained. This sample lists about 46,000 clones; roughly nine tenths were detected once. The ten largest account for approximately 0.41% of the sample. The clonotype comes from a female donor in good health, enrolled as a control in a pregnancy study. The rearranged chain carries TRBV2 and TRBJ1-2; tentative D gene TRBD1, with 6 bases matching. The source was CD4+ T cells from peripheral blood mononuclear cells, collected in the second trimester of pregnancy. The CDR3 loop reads CASSQGPAGGYTF. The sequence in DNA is TGTGCCAGCAGTCAGGGGCCCGCTGGTGGCTACACCTTC.